One sample yielded the 6 T cell receptor beta chains listed below, sequenced in a study of a mutant IDH1 vaccine in newly diagnosed glioma. Regarding time point: baseline, week 1 (first vaccination visit). Treatment specified: pre-vaccination baseline after standard-of-care therapy. TCRdb's table, derived via immunoSEQ multiplex PCR, lists solely in-frame clones and lacks some. The sample comprises about 67,000 clones, about 83% of which are singletons, and approximately 4.3% rests with the top ten. Sequences were derived from peripheral blood mononuclear cells (PBMCs), sampled from a glioma patient treated with radiotherapy, temozolomide or both. The source is a woman between 18 and 30 years old with glioma. Some clones in this sample may be carry-over from other donors' samples.

The rearrangement joins TRBV7-9 to TRBJ2-3; no firm D call. The length of the CDR3 is 13 residues. V lost 6 bases and J 6 bases, leaving 13 bases between the germline ends. The V gene's germline CDR1 is SEHNR and CDR2 FQNEAQ (reference sequence). CDR3 sequence (DNA): TGTGCCAGCAGTTTCCGTATTGGGGATACGCAGTATTTT. It codes for CASSFRIGDTQYF.

The chain recombines TRBV5-4 with TRBJ1-1; D is unclear. The germline V gene has CDR1 SGHNT and CDR2 YYREEE (reference sequence). V lost 4 bases, J lost 4 bases, and 14 bases lay in between. This CDR3 contains 14 residues. In DNA, the CDR3 is TGTGCCAGCAGCCGGACTGGTTCCCTCACTGAAGCTTTCTTT. Amino acids: CASSRTGSLTEAFF. The full variable domain, with the rest looked up from reference TRBV5-4 and TRBJ1-1, is ETGVTQSPTHLIKTRGQQVTLRCSSQSGHNTVSWYQQALGQGPQFIFQYYREEENGRGNFPPRFSGLQFPNYSSELNVNALELDDSALYLCASSRTGSLTEAFFGQGTRLTVV.

This chain connects TRBV29-1 to TRBJ1-2; 8 bases map to TRBD1. The CDR3 has 11 amino acids. V was clipped by 5 bases and J by 7 bases; unmatched bases: 3. Germline V gene lookup returns CDR1 SQVTM and CDR2 ANQGSEA. CDR3 in DNA: TGCAGCGTTTCGACAGGGGCTGGCTACACCTTC. It codes for CSVSTGAGYTF. Full variable domain (remainder filled in from reference TRBV29-1 and TRBJ1-2): SAVISQKPSRDICQRGTSLTIQCQVDSQVTMMFWYRQQPGQSLTLIATANQGSEATYESGFVIDKFPISRPNLTFSTLTVSNMSPEDSSIYLCSVSTGAGYTFGSGTRLTVV.

The chain couples TRBV10-3 to TRBJ1-2; 10 nucleotides line up with TRBD1. CDR3 size: 14 residues. CDR1 is ENHRY, CDR2 SYGVKD, per germline. Trimming took 2 bases from V and 8 from J; bases not matched to a gene: 5. The CDR3 nucleotides read TGTGCCATCAGTGAGGGACAGGGGGGCGTCGGCTACACCTTC. Encoded protein: CAISEGQGGVGYTF.

The genes are TRBV6-1 and TRBJ2-3; tentative D call: TRBD2 (6 bases). The CDR3 runs to 14 residues. Germline CDR1 is MNHNS and CDR2 is SASEGT. The V end lost 4 bases, the J end lost 7 bases, and 15 bases lay between the germline ends. The chain's CDR3 is CASSAAREANTQYF. As DNA, the CDR3 is TGTGCCAGCAGTGCGGCGCGGGAAGCGAATACGCAGTATTTT.

This clone has just one count. The CDR3 DNA reads as TGTGCCAGCAGCCAAGAACCAGCGGGGGGGGAGTATGAGCAGTTCTTC. Protein sequence: CASSQEPAGGEYEQFF. The chain uses TRBV4-2 and TRBJ2-1; 10 bases line up with TRBD2. The germline gives CDR1 LGHNA, CDR2 YNFKEQ. This CDR3 is built from 16 residues. The trim removed 0 bases at V and 8 bases at J, leaving 7 bases unmatched.